This TCR gamma chain was identified in a study of Vδ1+ human thymocytes. General study findings and limits: Thymic TRG and TRD repertoires appeared highly polyclonal.

Thymocytes were sorted as CD3+ TCRVdelta1+ TCRVdelta2- after alphabeta T cell depletion. RNA was extracted from the cells and then reverse transcribed. Pooled V-gene forward primers with one constant-region reverse primer generated the CDR3 amplicons by multiplex PCR. TCRdb re-identified clones in the multiplex PCR reads via CATT. The data hold more than 25,000 gamma-chain clones, with over 15% observed a single time. This clone was seen only a few times. Its specificity is unknown. The germline gives CDR1 VTNTFY, CDR2 YDVSTARD (reference sequence). J was trimmed by 5 bases and V by 0 bases; bases with no gene match: 7. This CDR3 has 14 residues.

The receptor comes from a boy less than two years old who had congenital heart surgery. Sequencing used Vdelta1+ gamma-delta thymocytes from the thymus. The subset was: FACS-sorted CD3+ TCRalphabeta- TCRVdelta1+ TCRVdelta2- thymocytes. V usage is TRGV3 and J usage is TRGJ1 or TRGJ2. The CDR3 region is CATWDRRRDYKKLF. CDR3 DNA sequence: TGTGCCACCTGGGACAGGCGGAGAGATTATAAGAAACTCTTT.